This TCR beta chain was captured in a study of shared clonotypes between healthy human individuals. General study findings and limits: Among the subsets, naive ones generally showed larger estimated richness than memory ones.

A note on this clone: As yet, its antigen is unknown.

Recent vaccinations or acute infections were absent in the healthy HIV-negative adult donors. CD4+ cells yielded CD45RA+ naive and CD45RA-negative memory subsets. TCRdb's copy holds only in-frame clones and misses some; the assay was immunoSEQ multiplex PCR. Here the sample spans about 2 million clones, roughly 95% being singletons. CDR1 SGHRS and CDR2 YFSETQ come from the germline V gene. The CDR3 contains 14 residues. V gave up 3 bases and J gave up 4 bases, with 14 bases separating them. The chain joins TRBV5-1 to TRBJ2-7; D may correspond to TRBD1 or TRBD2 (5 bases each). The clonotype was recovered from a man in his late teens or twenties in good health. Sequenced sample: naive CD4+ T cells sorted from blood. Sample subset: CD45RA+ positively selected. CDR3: CASSSREGKYEQYF. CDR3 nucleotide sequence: TGCGCCAGCAGCTCCCGTGAGGGGAAGTACGAGCAGTACTTC. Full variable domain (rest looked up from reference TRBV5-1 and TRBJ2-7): KAGVTQTPRYLIKTRGQQVTLSCSPISGHRSVSWYQQTPGQGLQFLFEYFSETQRNKGNFPGRFSGRQFSNSRSEMNVSTLELGDSALYLCASSSREGKYEQYFGPGTRLTVT.